This TCR beta chain stems from a study of blood T cell repertoires in COVID-19. Study background: Acute-phase and convalescent COVID-19 samples originated in the United States, Italy and Spain.

Those who participated ranged in age from roughly 18 to 95 years and resided in around 22 US areas. Cohort allocation depended upon clinical history that participants reported. Original methodology: Nucleated cell counts were estimated from reference gene primer amplification. Assay used: immunoSEQ multiplex PCR; TCRdb lists only in-frame clones, some missing. That table furnishes V, J and clone size, whereas the DNA furnished D and trimming. This repertoire shows fewer than 400,000 clones, over 75% found once; its top ten account for 2.2%. The source of this sequence is a man younger than 40 who had recovered from COVID-19. Sequenced input: PBMCs or T cells enriched from blood (not recorded which).

The CDR3 DNA reads TGTGCCAGCAGTGTCCCAGGGGGTCATGAAAAACTGTTTTTT. Amino acid sequence: CASSVPGGHEKLFF. J is TRBJ1-4 and V is TRBV2, with 7 bases identical to TRBD1. The CDR3 covers 14 residues. V shed 4 bases, J shed 6 bases, and the junction held 5 bases outside the gene matches. Germline loops: CDR1 SNHLY, CDR2 FYNNEI.